The following is a T cell receptor (beta chain) sequence with its context. What antigen it recognizes has not been identified. No much larger clonotype is one base removed from it; base qualities were not supplied. The sample has other DNA sequences that encode this CDR3 too. This specimen comes from a study of shared clonotypes between healthy human individuals (TCRdb year 2020). In the study overall: The cohort comprised two women and a few men aged 18 to 49 years. For each donor, CD4 naive and CD4 memory were each given three plates, CD8 naive was given two plates, and CD8 memory was given one plate. To estimate repertoire size and how much clonotypes are shared between individuals, the study performed deep sequencing of blood TCR repertoires from roughly five healthy adults. Different laboratories and diverse techniques were used to prepare libraries and sequence TCR repertoires, to increase sequencing depth and limit assay-specific biases. Between about 0.85 and 9.5 billion PBMCs per donor were obtained by leukapheresis. What the research found in general, with its limitations: Incomplete sequencing was indicated by rarefaction of sorted-subset datasets, despite the large sequencing depth. Naive subsets generally had larger estimated clonotype richness than memory subsets did. Pairwise subsampling indicated that sequencing depth was expected to affect the degree of clonotype sharing among donors. Sampling was limited to blood, and TCR repertoires in tissue likely differ from TCR repertoires in blood. Because the study included only a small number of donors, the genetic and exposure-history diversity represented was limited. Compared with non-shared clonotypes, the clonotypes found in all four sorted-subset donors had higher generation probabilities. Approximately 4.8% of naive CD4, roughly 3.6% of naive CD8, 2.3% of memory CD4, and about 0.4% of memory CD8 clonotypes were shared across a few donors.

Counted from cysteine to phenylalanine, this CDR3 has 14 amino acids. Of all the DNA, just the CDR3 is kept, 42 bases in frame from base 1. V is pared back by 0 bases and J by 3 bases, with 9 bases lying between the germline termini. CDR1 is given as PRHDT and CDR2 as FYEKMQ, both from the germline V gene (reference sequence). Using the deep immunoSEQ assay, multiplex PCR amplified TCR CDR3 regions from genomic DNA. Genomic DNA extracted from each cell subset was distributed evenly over all wells of several immunoSEQ 96-well plates, and each plate served as one replicate. For sorted subsets, around 0.2 ug of genomic DNA, equivalent to around 31,000 T cell genomes, went into each replicate PCR. Purified libraries were measured with a Qubit 3.0 fluorometer, size-checked on a Bioanalyzer 2100, and measured again with the KAPA Library Quantification kit. Every immunoSEQ 96-well plate was sequenced on a dedicated single-read 150-cycle Illumina NextSeq 550 flow cell. In the authors' own workflow: Because the immunoSEQ output held only junctional sequences and lacked quality scores, the filtering could not match the filtering applied to full-length reads. Sequences were annotated with PyIR, a Python wrapper for IgBLAST v1.9, using IMGT germline references to assign V/J genes and CDR3. Any read was removed if the V/J assignment was weak (E-value above 1e-6), the CDR3 was missing, or the read contained stop codons, out-of-frame junctions, or ambiguous translated residues. V3J clonotypes were defined as sequences sharing an identical inferred V gene, J gene, and CDR3 amino acid sequence. The percentage overlap between two repertoires was calculated by dividing the number of shared unique clonotypes by the size of the smaller repertoire. RTK rarefaction, the Chao1 estimator, and Recon v2.1 estimates of unobserved clonotypes were used to assess repertoire richness. OLGA was used to compute generation probabilities for all TCRbeta clonotypes that the gDNA method yielded from a handful of donors. TCRdb took this table from immuneACCESS and kept in-frame rearrangements with V and J called. Such tables lack part of the clones; where checked against another copy, unresolved V genes explain under half of the gap, and the rest is unexplained. Clone size and the V and J calls come from that table; the DNA yielded D and trimming. In all, the sample holds approximately 2,000,000 clones, and 80% to 95% of those were seen once. Jointly, the top ten make up 1.5% to 2% of the sample.

For the CD8 naive samples, CD45RO-negative cells were positively selected for CCR7, yielding a CD45RA+CCR7+ population from which TemRA cells were excluded. The donors were healthy, HIV-negative adults with no recently reported acute infections or vaccinations. Every donor was a Caucasian adult living in Nashville, Tennessee, USA. Blood was obtained by leukapheresis, after which PBMCs were separated by Ficoll-Histopaque density gradient centrifugation and cryopreserved in liquid nitrogen vapor phase. Analytical flow cytometry was used to check the purity and quantity of every magnetically sorted T cell population. Each sorted fraction had its genomic DNA isolated and then quantified by UV absorbance on a Nanodrop 2000c.

This clonotype was sampled from a man aged 18 to 30 in good health. Some clones in this sample may be carry-over from other donors' samples. This chain joins TRBV13 to TRBJ2-7; the D gene is not confidently resolved. Material for sequencing was naive CD8+ T cells from PBMCs. The cell subset or site label corresponds to: CD45RA+CCR7+. CDR3 loop: CASSLGTGRYEQYF. The DNA sequence reads TGTGCCAGCAGCTTAGGAACTGGCCGCTACGAGCAGTACTTC.